The 21 T cell receptor beta chains listed next were all sequenced from one sample in a study of vaccination and CD4 T cells after COVID-19. What these receptors recognize is not known. Sequencing of DNA taken from cultured CD4+ T cells relied on the Oncomine TCR Beta short-read assay. TCRdb passed the PCR reads through MiXCR, listing each CDR3 protein once. Here the sample spans roughly 13,000 distinct CDR3 sequences, about 50% being singletons. Treatment: approximately 9-day PBMC culture with coronavirus spike peptide pools or control peptides (ViraFEST assay). Sequences were derived from CD4+ T cells from blood, cultured in vitro, sampled before SARS-CoV-2 vaccination. These receptors were taken from a human donor who had recovered from COVID-19.

The chain couples TRBV6-2 or TRBV6-3 to TRBJ1-5; D gene uncertain. Germline loops: CDR1 MNHEY, CDR2 SVGEGT. Trimming cost V 4 bases and J 9 bases, with 13 bases left between them. The CDR3 totals 13 residues. CDR3 amino acids: CASSLYGPRPQHF. The CDR3 DNA reads as TGTGCCAGCAGTTTGTACGGGCCAAGGCCCCAGCATTTT.

This clonotype was seen a single time. The V gene is TRBV28, the J gene TRBJ2-3, with D possibly being TRBD2 (6 bases). The CDR3 spans 13 residues. Trimming removed 7 bases at V and 14 bases at J, with 22 bases between. CDR1 is MDHEN, CDR2 SYDVKM, per germline. CDR3 loop: CASTPRSPGLRYF. CDR3 sequence (DNA): TGTGCCAGCACCCCAAGATCCCCGGGACTGAGGTATTTT.

The rearrangement uses TRBV24-1 and TRBJ2-1; D ambiguous. V was cut by 4 bases and J by 5 bases, with 14 bases left in between. Germline lookup yields CDR1 KGHDR and CDR2 SFDVKD. This CDR3 region has 15 residues. CDR3 nucleotides: TGTGCCACCAGTGAGCCTGGGAACCGACACAATGAGCAGTTCTTC. Protein: CATSEPGNRHNEQFF.

This clonotype was observed a handful of times. This sequence joins TRBV24-1 and TRBJ2-7; 12 bases align to TRBD1. This CDR3 has 16 amino acids. Losses at the gene ends were 4 bases for V and 2 bases for J; bases not matched to a gene: 5. CDR1 KGHDR and CDR2 SFDVKD come from the germline V gene. CDR3 protein: CATSDPWDRGPYEQYF. CDR3 nucleotide sequence: TGTGCCACCAGTGACCCCTGGGACAGGGGGCCCTACGAGCAGTACTTC.

The chain carries TRBV27 and TRBJ2-2; 8 bases are a match to TRBD1. CDR3 size: 14 residues. The V gene's germline CDR1 is MNHEY and CDR2 SMNVEV (reference sequence). V was clipped by 5 bases and J by 4 bases; unmatched bases: 3. DNA of the CDR3: TGTGCCAGCAGTCCGGGACAGGTCACCGGGGAGCTGTTTTTT. It yields the protein CASSPGQVTGELFF.

This clonotype came up a few times. The rearrangement links TRBV2 to TRBJ1-2; the D is unclear. Trimming stripped 2 bases from V and 0 bases from J, with 10 bases between. The CDR3 consists of 15 residues. CDR1 SNHLY and CDR2 FYNNEI come from the germline V gene. The CDR3 nucleotides are TGTGCCAGCAGTGAAATCGACGGAGCTAACTATGGCTACACCTTC. This codes for CASSEIDGANYGYTF. The full variable domain, rest sourced from reference TRBV2 and TRBJ1-2, is EPEVTQTPSHQVTQMGQEVILRCVPISNHLYFYWYRQILGQKVEFLVSFYNNEISEKSEIFDDQFSVERPDGSNFTLKIRSTKLEDSAMYFCASSEIDGANYGYTFGSGTRLTVV.

The chain joins TRBV24-1 to TRBJ2-1, with D possibly matching TRBD1 (6 bases). Germline V gene data show CDR1 as KGHDR and CDR2 as SFDVKD. The CDR3 is 16 residues long. V lost 3 bases to trimming and J lost 0 bases, with 11 bases between them. This CDR3 is CATSDPDSPSYNEQFF. CDR3 DNA: TGTGCCACCAGTGATCCGGACAGCCCCTCCTACAATGAGCAGTTCTTC.

This CDR3 is CASSQQDSRQYF. CDR3 bases: TGTGCCAGCAGCCAACAGGACAGCAGGCAGTACTTC. The chain carries TRBV14 and TRBJ2-7, with a possible D match to TRBD1 (6 bases). V was clipped by 2 bases and J by 9 bases, with 11 bases between them. Looked up from germline, CDR1 is SGHDN and CDR2 is FVKESK. The CDR3 covers 12 residues.

The V and J genes are TRBV7-8 and TRBJ1-1; D unresolved. Germline V CDR1 and CDR2: SGHVS, FQNEAQ. The CDR3 contains 14 residues. V was pared by 2 bases and J by 1 base, with 8 bases between. The CDR3 loop is CASSLNYANTEAFF. The CDR3 bases are TGTGCCAGCAGCTTAAACTATGCGAACACTGAAGCTTTCTTT.

The chain is built from TRBV19 and TRBJ1-5, with a tentative D call TRBD1 (5 bases). Trimming shortened V by 4 bases and J by 6 bases, and 13 bases separated the two germline ends. The CDR3 runs to 14 residues. The germline gives CDR1 LNHDA, CDR2 SQIVND (reference sequence). CDR3 sequence (DNA): TGTGCCAGTAGTAATTTAGGGGAAAGTCAGCCCCAGCATTTT. Translating gives CASSNLGESQPQHF.

The rearrangement links TRBV7-6 to TRBJ2-3; D gene uncertain. This CDR3 has 13 residues. CDR1 is SGHVS, CDR2 FNYEAQ, per germline. Between the trimmed V and J ends, which lost 4 bases and 1 base, there was a span of 6 bases. The CDR3 loop reads CASSSLGTDTQYF. The DNA of the CDR3 is TGTGCCAGCAGCTCACTGGGCACAGATACGCAGTATTTT.

The chain uses TRBV23-1 and TRBJ1-1; D not certain. TRBV23-1 is an open reading frame whose function is uncertain. This CDR3 is built from 14 residues. V was trimmed by 1 base and J by 4 bases, leaving 10 bases between them. CDR3 bases: TGCGCCAGCAGTCAATTACTCGGCGGCACTGAAGCTTTCTTT. It specifies CASSQLLGGTEAFF.

The V gene is TRBV5-4, the J gene TRBJ2-3; D is possibly TRBD1 or TRBD2 (5 bases each). The CDR3 consists of 14 residues. V lost 4 bases, J lost 2 bases, and 11 bases lay in between. The germline V gene encodes CDR1 SGHNT and CDR2 YYREEE (reference sequence). In DNA, the CDR3 is TGTGCCAGCAGCCGGGACGCAGCCACAGATACGCAGTATTTT. This sequence encodes CASSRDAATDTQYF. Filled out from reference TRBV5-4 and TRBJ2-3, the complete variable domain reads ETGVTQSPTHLIKTRGQQVTLRCSSQSGHNTVSWYQQALGQGPQFIFQYYREEENGRGNFPPRFSGLQFPNYSSELNVNALELDDSALYLCASSRDAATDTQYFGPGTRLTVL.

This clonotype was found a few times. A junction end diverges from the germline sequence, so it may reflect a read error. This chain uses TRBV27 with TRBJ1-1; possibly TRBD1 for D (6 bases). CDR1 and CDR2 from the germline V gene are MNHEY and SMNVEV (reference sequence). The CDR3 loop spans 17 amino acids. The CDR3 bases are TGTGCCAGCAGTCCCAGGCGGCAGGGGAATTTGAAAACTGAAGCTTTCTTT. It codes for CASSPRRQGNLKTEAFF.

The chain couples TRBV7-2 to TRBJ2-3; TRBD2 agrees at 11 bases. V was clipped by 5 bases and J by 6 bases; unmatched bases: 4. In germline, CDR1 is SGHTA, CDR2 FQGNSA. The CDR3 has 14 amino acids. Written as DNA, the CDR3 is TGTGCCAGCAGCCGACTAGCGGGAAGCGATACGCAGTATTTT. Translation gives CASSRLAGSDTQYF. The full variable domain, in which reference TRBV7-2 and TRBJ2-3 provide the parts outside the CDR3, is GAGVSQSPSNKVTEKGKDVELRCDPISGHTALYWYRQSLGQGLEFLIYFQGNSAPDKSGLPSDRFSAERTGGSVSTLTIQRTQQEDSAVYLCASSRLAGSDTQYFGPGTRLTVL.

The chain recombines TRBV7-2 with TRBJ2-3; D might be TRBD2 (7 bases). The ends were cut back, 0 bases at V and 6 bases at J, with 10 bases in the middle. CDR1 is SGHTA, CDR2 FQGNSA, per germline. The CDR3 contains 14 residues. CDR3 sequence: CASSLAGGLDTQYF. The CDR3, as DNA: TGTGCCAGCAGCTTAGCGGGGGGGCTGGATACGCAGTATTTT.

This clonotype was detected a few times. This rearrangement joins TRBV7-9 to TRBJ1-5; no definite D call. The CDR3 totals 8 residues. Germline loops: CDR1 SEHNR, CDR2 FQNEAQ (reference sequence). V lost 7 bases and J 12 bases, leaving 4 bases between the germline ends. The CDR3 nucleotides read TGTGCCAGCACCCACCAGCATTTT. Translation gives CASTHQHF.

This chain links TRBV10-3 with TRBJ2-3; D gene uncertain. Germline V lookup: CDR1 ENHRY, CDR2 SYGVKD. The CDR3 is made up of 15 amino acids. The V gene lost 3 bases and the J gene lost 6 bases, with 16 bases spanning the gap. This chain's CDR3 is CAISELVGPSDTQYF. CDR3 coding DNA: TGTGCCATCAGTGAATTGGTCGGGCCTTCCGATACGCAGTATTTT.

This clonotype was counted only a few times. V usage is TRBV6-5 and J usage is TRBJ2-3, with D maybe TRBD1 (6 bases). CDR1 and CDR2 (germline): MNHEY, SVGAGI. The CDR3 is 17 amino acids. V was shortened by 0 bases and J by 6 bases, with 19 bases between the two germline ends. In nucleotides, the CDR3 is TGTGCCAGCAGTTACTCGATTGCGGCAGGGGCTTTGGATACGCAGTATTTT. Protein sequence: CASSYSIAAGALDTQYF.

This chain links TRBV28 with TRBJ1-1; weak D call: TRBD1 (6 bases). Germline CDR1 MDHEN, CDR2 SYDVKM. The CDR3 has 15 residues. V lost 2 bases, J lost 4 bases, and 14 bases lay in between. The CDR3 spells CASSLRVGGPTEAFF. The CDR3, as DNA: TGTGCCAGCAGTTTAAGGGTGGGGGGGCCCACTGAAGCTTTCTTT.

The chain links TRBV6-5 to TRBJ2-2; D not resolved. Germline V gives CDR1 MNHEY, CDR2 SVGAGI. The CDR3 totals 15 residues. Trimming cost V 2 bases and J 8 bases, with 15 bases left between them. In DNA form, the CDR3 reads TGTGCCAGCAGTTACCAATCCGGGCTCCGGGGGGAGCTGTTTTTT. Residues: CASSYQSGLRGELFF.